Following are 16 T cell receptor beta chains from one sample sequenced in a study of shared clonotypes between healthy human individuals. Sequencing was performed with immunoSEQ multiplex PCR; in TCRdb, only in-frame clones are kept and a portion is missing. This table has approximately 2,000,000 clones, just under 95% appearing once. Positive CCR7 selection of CD45RO-negative cells yielded the naive CD8 cells, and terminally differentiated effector memory CD45RA+ cells were excluded. Sequenced sample: naive CD8+ T cells from PBMCs. The receptors stem from a man younger than 35 in good health. Some clones in this sample may be carry-over from other donors' samples.

The rearrangement uses TRBV27 and TRBJ1-5, with D unresolved. There are 15 residues in the CDR3. V was pared by 3 bases and J by 5 bases, with 14 bases between. Per the germline V gene, CDR1 is MNHEY and CDR2 is SMNVEV (reference sequence). The CDR3 region has the DNA TGTGCCAGCAGTTTGTCGCTTGGGGTGGATCAGCCCCAGCATTTT. It is translated as CASSLSLGVDQPQHF.

CDR3 in DNA: TGTGCCAGCAGTGAAGTAAGGGACAGGGGCTATGGCTACACCTTC. Protein sequence: CASSEVRDRGYGYTF. The chain recombines TRBV2 with TRBJ1-2; 10 positions agree with TRBD1. Germline assignment: CDR1 SNHLY and CDR2 FYNNEI. The CDR3 is 15 amino acids. Unmatched junction bases numbered 3, after V lost 1 base and J lost 4 bases.

The rearrangement uses TRBV7-9 and TRBJ2-1; no reliable D call. The CDR3 is 12 amino acids. V dropped 10 bases and J dropped 2 bases, with 9 bases sitting between them. Germline CDR1 is SEHNR and CDR2 is FQNEAQ (reference sequence). The chain's CDR3 is CAITDTYNEQFF. DNA for the CDR3: TGTGCCATTACCGACACCTACAATGAGCAGTTCTTC. Full variable domain (remainder filled in from reference TRBV7-9 and TRBJ2-1): DTGVSQNPRHKITKRGQNVTFRCDPISEHNRLYWYRQTLGQGPEFLTYFQNEAQLEKSRLLSDRFSAERPKGSFSTLEIQRTEQGDSAMYLCAITDTYNEQFFGPGTRLTVL.

This chain connects TRBV6-5 to TRBJ2-1; possibly TRBD1 or TRBD2 for D (6 bases each). CDR3 length equals 15 residues. Germline loops: CDR1 MNHEY, CDR2 SVGAGI. Trimming removed 2 bases from V and 7 bases from J, with 15 bases in between. In nucleotides, the CDR3 is TGTGCCAGCAGTTACCTAACAGGGACTGGGAATGAGCAGTTCTTC. Protein product: CASSYLTGTGNEQFF.

This sequence joins TRBV6-5 and TRBJ2-2; 11 positions match TRBD2. J lost 7 bases, V lost 11 bases, and 12 bases had no gene match. Germline CDR1 MNHEY, CDR2 SVGAGI. The CDR3 is 15 amino acids. CDR3: CASGTSGGGLGELFF. The CDR3 DNA reads as TGTGCCTCCGGGACTAGCGGCGGAGGTCTCGGGGAGCTGTTTTTT.

The rearrangement uses TRBV4-3 and TRBJ2-1; TRBD2 matches 12 bases. CDR1 is LGHNA, CDR2 YSLEER, per germline. With 3 bases clipped from V and 4 bases from J, the junction kept 4 bases outside the gene matches. The CDR3 is made up of 16 amino acids. The CDR3 DNA is TGCGCCAGCAGCCACCCGGGACTAGCGGGTTACAATGAGCAGTTCTTC. Residues: CASSHPGLAGYNEQFF.

A remark on this clone: The sample has other DNA sequences that encode this CDR3 too. The rearrangement uses TRBV27 and TRBJ1-5; tentative D call: TRBD1 (5 bases). V was pared by 3 bases and J by 2 bases, with 8 bases between. Germline V gene sequence: CDR1 MNHEY, CDR2 SMNVEV (reference sequence). This CDR3 has 14 residues. Here the CDR3 reads CASSFGAGNQPQHF. The CDR3, as DNA: TGTGCCAGCAGTTTCGGGGCAGGCAATCAGCCCCAGCATTTT.

The chain joins TRBV6-1 to TRBJ2-4; D uncertain. This CDR3 comprises 16 residues. Trimming shortened V by 3 bases and J by 2 bases, and 14 bases separated the two germline ends. Germline-derived CDR1 and CDR2 are MNHNS and SASEGT. The CDR3 nucleotides are TGTGCCAGCAGTGAGAGTTGGCGAGGACCCAAAAACATTCAGTACTTC. Translating it yields CASSESWRGPKNIQYF.

The gene calls are TRBV16 and TRBJ2-7; TRBD2 matches 15 bases. Per germline, CDR1 KGHSY and CDR2 FQNENV. The CDR3 covers 20 residues. The J segment lost 8 bases and the V segment lost 2 bases, leaving 19 bases of the junction unmatched. The CDR3 nucleotides read TGTGCCAGCAGCCAAGCCGTGGGGACTAGCGGGAGGAAACTACGTGGAAAGCAGTACTTC. This codes for CASSQAVGTSGRKLRGKQYF.

Of note for this clone: This specimen includes other DNA sequences encoding the same CDR3. This rearrangement joins TRBV7-8 to TRBJ2-1; TRBD2 aligns across 15 bases. V shed 5 bases and J 0 bases; nucleotides not matched to a gene: 5. There are 18 residues in the CDR3. From germline, CDR1 is SGHVS and CDR2 FQNEAQ. CDR3 protein: CASSPGLAGGSSYNEQFF. Here the CDR3 DNA reads TGTGCCAGCAGCCCGGGACTAGCGGGAGGATCCTCCTACAATGAGCAGTTCTTC. Looking up the rest from reference TRBV7-8 and TRBJ2-1 gives the full variable domain: GAGVSQSPRYKVAKRGQDVALRCDPISGHVSLFWYQQALGQGPEFLTYFQNEAQLDKSGLPSDRFFAERPEGSVSTLKIQRTQQEDSAVYLCASSPGLAGGSSYNEQFFGPGTRLTVL.

DNA for the CDR3: TGTGCCAGCAGCGTAGCCACGGGATACCCGGAGACCCAGTACTTC. Protein: CASSVATGYPETQYF. The chain carries TRBV9 and TRBJ2-5; weak D call: TRBD2 (5 bases). This CDR3 region has 15 residues. Germline CDR1 is SGDLS and CDR2 is YYNGEE. V was pared by 0 bases and J by 5 bases, with 14 bases between.

The chain joins TRBV4-3 to TRBJ1-3; no definite D call. This CDR3 contains 14 residues. Germline loops: CDR1 LGHNA, CDR2 YSLEER. The V and J ends lost 0 bases and 3 bases respectively, with 6 bases between them. The CDR3 sequence is CASSQEGDGNTIYF. In nucleotides, the CDR3 is TGCGCCAGCAGCCAAGAAGGAGATGGAAACACCATATATTTT.

The V call is TRBV27, the J call TRBJ2-1; D gene unclear. The V end was cut by 6 bases, the J end by 0 bases, with 12 bases between. The CDR3 spans 15 residues. From germline, CDR1 is MNHEY and CDR2 SMNVEV (reference sequence). CDR3 in DNA: TGTGCCAGCAGCACCTATACGAGCTCCTACAATGAGCAGTTCTTC. Its protein product is CASSTYTSSYNEQFF.

The genes are TRBV4-3 and TRBJ2-1; D is uncertain. The length of the CDR3 is 14 residues. The V gene's germline CDR1 is LGHNA and CDR2 YSLEER. The ends were cut back, 4 bases at V and 7 bases at J, with 14 bases in the middle. The CDR3 sequence is CASSPRTLQNEQFF. DNA for the CDR3: TGCGCCAGCAGCCCCCGGACCCTGCAGAATGAGCAGTTCTTC.

The V call is TRBV27, the J call TRBJ2-2; 9 bases are a match to TRBD2. V was clipped by 5 bases and J by 6 bases; unmatched bases: 10. The germline V gene encodes CDR1 MNHEY and CDR2 SMNVEV (reference sequence). The CDR3 runs 16 residues. This chain's CDR3 is CASSLGLALPPGELFF. In DNA form, the CDR3 reads TGTGCCAGCAGTCTGGGACTAGCCCTTCCCCCCGGGGAGCTGTTTTTT.

V usage is TRBV4-1 and J usage is TRBJ1-1, with D unclear. This CDR3 has 18 amino acids. CDR1 is MGHRA, CDR2 YSYEKL, per germline. V was cut by 0 bases and J by 0 bases, with 17 bases left in between. The CDR3 here is CASSQDRRRPLLNTEAFF. The CDR3 region has the DNA TGCGCCAGCAGCCAAGATCGGAGGAGGCCACTGCTGAACACTGAAGCTTTCTTT.